This T cell receptor (beta chain) was recorded in a study of blood T cell repertoires in COVID-19. Looking at the study overall: T cells, B-cell-depleted T cells, or PBMCs provided the cDNA or gDNA that served as material.

Authors' data handling: Quantification of nucleated cells was approximated via reference gene primer amplification. Produced via immunoSEQ multiplex PCR; TCRdb's table is partial and in-frame only. That table gives V, J and clone size, and the DNA gave D and trimming. In the table there are hundreds of thousands of clones, around four fifths of which are singletons. Germline V CDR1 and CDR2: MNHEY, SVGAGI. The CDR3 is made up of 14 amino acids. V lost 0 bases, J lost 2 bases, and 0 bases stayed unmatched. The chain couples TRBV6-5 to TRBJ2-7; 8 bases agree with TRBD1. The sample comprised peripheral blood. The sequence was collected from a woman between 45 and 65 years old with acute or convalescent COVID-19. CDR3 bases: TGTGCCAGCAGTTACTCGACAGGGGCCTACGAGCAGTACTTC. Encoded protein: CASSYSTGAYEQYF.